This T cell receptor (beta chain) stems from a study of T cells in Graves' hyperthyroidism and ophthalmopathy. Across the whole study: Once the initial diagnosis was made, peripheral blood was obtained before any treatment.

This CDR3 contains 15 residues. Trimming stripped 4 bases from V and 5 bases from J, with 18 bases between. Germline CDR1 SGHRS, CDR2 YFSETQ. This clonotype has at least ten counts. Amplified TCR beta CDR3 regions derived from RNA transcripts. Primed by the HTBI set, a first-round RT-PCR was run on the TCR CDR3. TCRdb re-called the multiplex PCR reads with MiXCR, one entry per CDR3 protein. The table includes 130,000 to 150,000 distinct CDR3 sequences, roughly 23% detected once. It was around 10 ml of fresh peripheral blood that supplied the PBMCs. The chain employs TRBV5-1 and TRBJ2-5, with D tentatively TRBD1 (5 bases). The receptor's source is a woman aged 45-65 years with Graves' hyperthyroidism that later progressed to Graves' ophthalmopathy. The sample comprised blood. The CDR3 reads CASSPGPSNRETQYF. The DNA for the CDR3 is TGCGCCAGCAGCCCAGGCCCATCCAACAGGGAGACCCAGTACTTC.